This TCR beta chain was captured in a study of identical twins. Ten or more counts support this clonotype. TCRdb fed the 5' RACE reads into MiXCR, producing one record per CDR3 protein. The table has 640,000 or so distinct CDR3 sequences, 6.1% seen once. The CDR3 has 14 amino acids. The germline CDR1 and CDR2 sequences are MGHRA and YSYEKL. Losses at the gene ends were 0 bases for V and 10 bases for J; bases not matched to a gene: 5. Sequences were obtained from naive T cells sorted from blood. The chain employs TRBV4-1 and TRBJ2-1; 8 bases are shared with TRBD2. The sequence came from a man aged 18 to 35 in good health. Here the CDR3 reads CASSQDYLAGEQFF. The CDR3, as DNA: TGCGCCAGCAGCCAAGACTACCTAGCGGGCGAGCAGTTCTTC.